These 29 T cell receptor beta chains were sequenced from one sample in a study of T cell repertoires in cytomegalovirus infection. TCRdb processed the reads anew with MiXCR; each CDR3 protein has one entry. The sample holds 650,000 to 850,000 distinct CDR3 sequences, under 35% seen once. Their specific antigens are unknown. The sequencing used cultured CD8+ T cells from PBMCs, collected from culture after CMV antigen stimulation. The origin of the receptors is a human donor in good health (CMV status not recorded). Some clones in this sample may be carry-over from other donors' samples.

This clonotype was found a few times. The gene calls are TRBV6-2 or TRBV6-3 and TRBJ2-7; 8 nucleotides agree with TRBD1. This CDR3 has 17 residues. J lost 0 bases, V lost 6 bases, and 13 bases had no gene match. Germline-derived CDR1 and CDR2 are MNHEY and SVGEGT. The CDR3 sequence: CASRPSYGTGYSYEQYF. The CDR3 nucleotides read TGTGCCAGCAGACCGAGCTACGGGACAGGTTACTCCTACGAGCAGTACTTC.

J is TRBJ1-2 and V is TRBV6-2 or TRBV6-3; maybe TRBD1 (5 bases). V was shortened by 5 bases and J by 0 bases, with 19 bases between the two germline ends. This CDR3 has 17 amino acids. Germline lookup yields CDR1 MNHEY and CDR2 SVGEGT. CDR3 nucleotide sequence: TGTGCCAGCAGTCCCGGGACCCGCCGCGGAGCTAACTATGGCTACACCTTC. Its translation is CASSPGTRRGANYGYTF.

This clonotype was counted ten times or more. The rearrangement links TRBV12-3 or TRBV12-4 to TRBJ2-5; 9 nucleotides align to TRBD1. CDR3 length: 14 amino acids. The J segment lost 4 bases and the V segment lost 6 bases, leaving 6 bases of the junction unmatched. CDR3 loop: CASRRTGEGETQYF. The CDR3 DNA sequence: TGTGCCAGCAGAAGGACAGGGGAAGGAGAGACCCAGTACTTC.

This clonotype has just a few counts. V is TRBV5-4 and J is TRBJ2-5; no clear D. The CDR3 has 16 residues. The V end was cut by 7 bases, the J end by 1 base, with 20 bases between. Germline V gene lookup returns CDR1 SGHNT and CDR2 YYREEE (reference sequence). CDR3 coding DNA: TGTGCCAGCCGGCGTATTGATAGGGCCACCCAAGAGACCCAGTACTTC. Its translation: CASRRIDRATQETQYF.

This clonotype is deemed medium-sized. The V gene is TRBV7-8, the J gene TRBJ2-6, with 9 bases identical to TRBD2. The CDR3 consists of 21 residues. J lost 0 bases, V lost 1 base, and 13 bases had no gene match. Per the germline V gene, CDR1 is SGHVS and CDR2 is FQNEAQ. The CDR3 protein is CASSLEHPRLAGSSGANVLTF. CDR3 sequence (DNA): TGTGCCAGCAGCTTAGAGCACCCAAGGCTAGCGGGAAGCTCTGGGGCCAACGTCCTGACTTTC.

The table lists this clonotype with a count of one. The rearrangement links TRBV6-2 or TRBV6-3 to TRBJ2-1; possible D gene TRBD1, 6 bases. Germline V gene sequence: CDR1 MNHEY, CDR2 SVGEGT. The CDR3 has 14 amino acids. Between the trimmed V and J ends, which lost 3 bases and 7 bases, there was a span of 13 bases. The CDR3 sequence: CASSYTRGQNEQFF. The CDR3 DNA reads as TGTGCCAGCAGTTATACCAGGGGTCAAAATGAGCAGTTCTTC.

In this sample, this clonotype turned up once. The chain joins TRBV19 to TRBJ2-7; no definite D call. V was clipped by 4 bases and J by 0 bases, with 7 bases between them. CDR3 length equals 13 residues. Germline V gene lookup returns CDR1 LNHDA and CDR2 SQIVND (reference sequence). CDR3 sequence reads: CASSRRASYEQYF. The CDR3 nucleotides are TGTGCCAGTAGTAGAAGGGCCTCCTACGAGCAGTACTTC.

This sequence joins TRBV19 and TRBJ1-2; TRBD1 aligns across 9 bases. Unmatched junction bases numbered 3, after V lost 6 bases and J lost 7 bases. This CDR3 region has 12 residues. Germline V gene data show CDR1 as LNHDA and CDR2 as SQIVND (reference sequence). This CDR3 is CASRGQGLGYTF. The CDR3 bases are TGTGCCAGTAGGGGACAGGGACTTGGCTACACCTTC.

V is TRBV28 and J is TRBJ1-5; the D is unclear. The V and J ends lost 6 bases and 4 bases respectively, with 10 bases between them. This CDR3 spans 13 amino acids. Germline-derived CDR1 and CDR2 are MDHEN and SYDVKM. The CDR3: CASSLLRNQPQHF. As DNA, the CDR3 is TGTGCCAGCAGCCTCCTCCGGAATCAGCCCCAGCATTTT.

The V gene is TRBV6-1, the J gene TRBJ2-7, with 8 positions matching TRBD2. The CDR3 totals 13 residues. The J segment lost 3 bases and the V segment lost 7 bases, leaving 5 bases of the junction unmatched. Per germline, CDR1 MNHNS and CDR2 SASEGT. DNA for the CDR3: TGTGCCAGCAAACCGGGACTAGACTACGAGCAGTACTTC. It translates to CASKPGLDYEQYF.

V usage is TRBV7-9 and J usage is TRBJ1-6; TRBD1 matches at 10 bases. The CDR3 has 14 residues. V lost 6 bases and J lost 9; bases outside the gene matches: 5. The germline V gene has CDR1 SEHNR and CDR2 FQNEAQ (reference sequence). CDR3 sequence reads: CASRPGTGASPLHF. For the CDR3, the DNA is TGTGCCAGCAGACCCGGGACAGGGGCTTCACCCCTCCACTTT.

This clonotype has just a few counts. The chain is built from TRBV7-6 and TRBJ2-2, with D possibly being TRBD1 or TRBD2 (5 bases each). This CDR3 contains 16 residues. The germline CDR1 and CDR2 sequences are SGHVS and FNYEAQ. V was pared by 3 bases and J by 4 bases, with 15 bases between. CDR3 DNA: TGTGCCAGCAGCTTGGGGGACGGGGATCTCACCGGGGAGCTGTTTTTT. The encoded protein is CASSLGDGDLTGELFF.

This clonotype was seen at least ten times. The chain is built from TRBV14 and TRBJ2-1; 10 positions agree with TRBD2. V gave up 1 base and J gave up 4 bases; unmatched junction bases: 7. This CDR3 has 17 amino acids. Germline-derived CDR1 and CDR2 are SGHDN and FVKESK. Here the CDR3 DNA reads TGTGCCAGCAGCCAAGGGACTAGCGGAGCCCTATACAATGAGCAGTTCTTC. Its protein is CASSQGTSGALYNEQFF.

This rearrangement joins TRBV2 to TRBJ1-2; tentatively, D is TRBD1 (6 bases). With 0 bases removed from V and 5 bases from J, the gap between germline ends came to 16 bases. Per germline, CDR1 SNHLY and CDR2 FYNNEI. This CDR3 is built from 16 residues. This CDR3 is CASSEALGGPLYGYTF. The CDR3 region has the DNA TGTGCCAGCAGTGAAGCGCTGGGGGGGCCTCTTTATGGCTACACCTTC.

V gene TRBV5-5 combines with J gene TRBJ1-4; maybe TRBD1 (5 bases). V was cut by 1 base and J by 5 bases, with 9 bases left in between. This CDR3 is 14 amino acids long. Germline V gives CDR1 SGHKS, CDR2 YYEKEE (reference sequence). Written as DNA, the CDR3 is TGTGCCAGCAGCTTGATTTGGGGGAATGAAAAACTGTTTTTT. The encoded protein is CASSLIWGNEKLFF.

This clonotype was found a few times. V usage is TRBV20-1 and J usage is TRBJ2-1; 9 bases fit TRBD2. Germline V CDR1 and CDR2: DFQATT, SNEGSKA (reference sequence). The CDR3 is made up of 15 amino acids. V was clipped by 2 bases and J by 7 bases; unmatched bases: 9. CDR3 DNA: TGCAGTGCTAGAATCACCACTAGCGGGTGGAATGAGCAGTTCTTC. It codes for CSARITTSGWNEQFF.

This clonotype was observed a handful of times. The chain uses TRBV6-2 or TRBV6-3 and TRBJ2-7, with 9 nucleotides matching TRBD1. The CDR3 sequence is 14 residues long. J gave up 2 bases and V 4 bases, and 3 bases lay outside the gene matches. Germline V gene data show CDR1 as MNHEY and CDR2 as SVGEGT. The CDR3 sequence: CASSWDRVTYEQYF. In DNA form, the CDR3 reads TGTGCCAGCAGTTGGGACAGGGTAACCTACGAGCAGTACTTC.

There are a few counts of this clonotype. V gene TRBV6-1 combines with J gene TRBJ2-7; the D gene could be TRBD1 or TRBD2 (5 bases each). Germline CDR1 is MNHNS and CDR2 is SASEGT. Trimming shortened V by 1 base and J by 2 bases, and 12 bases separated the two germline ends. The CDR3 has 15 residues. The CDR3 DNA is TGTGCCAGCAGTGAAGGGTTTAGGGGACCCTACGAGCAGTACTTC. Translated: CASSEGFRGPYEQYF.

The chain links TRBV7-6 to TRBJ2-2; D is undetermined. Germline V gives CDR1 SGHVS, CDR2 FNYEAQ. Trimming removed 8 bases from V and 1 base from J, with 17 bases in between. The CDR3 spans 16 residues. CDR3 protein: CASWAGPRENTGELFF. The CDR3 nucleotides are TGTGCCAGCTGGGCAGGTCCCAGAGAGAACACCGGGGAGCTGTTTTTT. Together with reference TRBV7-6 and TRBJ2-2, the CDR3 gives the full variable domain: GAGVSQSPRYKVTKRGQDVALRCDPISGHVSLYWYRQALGQGPEFLTYFNYEAQQDKSGLPNDRFSAERPEGSISTLTIQRTEQRDSAMYRCASWAGPRENTGELFFGEGSRLTVL.

V is TRBV27 and J is TRBJ2-1, with no clear D. The CDR3 sequence is 16 residues long. The V gene lost 6 bases and the J gene lost 0 bases, with 15 bases spanning the gap. Germline values: CDR1 MNHEY, CDR2 SMNVEV (reference sequence). This CDR3 is CASSLDRINSYNEQFF. DNA for the CDR3: TGTGCCAGCAGCTTGGATAGGATAAACTCCTACAATGAGCAGTTCTTC.

The CDR3 protein is CASSRGNSYNEQFF. The CDR3 DNA sequence: TGTGCCAGCAGCCGGGGAAACTCCTACAATGAGCAGTTCTTC. This sequence joins TRBV4-2 and TRBJ2-1; D remains unclear. V shed 4 bases and J shed 0 bases, with 7 bases lying between them. Germline V gene data show CDR1 as LGHNA and CDR2 as YNFKEQ. The length of the CDR3 is 14 residues.

The V gene is TRBV6-5, the J gene TRBJ2-3, with D perhaps matching TRBD2 (5 bases). The CDR3 contains 16 residues. Germline V CDR1 and CDR2: MNHEY, SVGAGI. V was pared by 0 bases and J by 2 bases, with 12 bases between. The chain's CDR3 is CASSYSIGLPTDTQYF. The CDR3 coding sequence is TGTGCCAGCAGTTACTCGATTGGACTTCCCACAGATACGCAGTATTTT.

CDR3 sequence (DNA): TGTGCCAGCAGCCCTCCTAGCAGGGGGGGGAGAGATACGCAGTATTTT. Translating it yields CASSPPSRGGRDTQYF. This chain connects TRBV7-9 to TRBJ2-3; D is possibly TRBD1 or TRBD2 (7 bases each). Germline V lookup: CDR1 SEHNR, CDR2 FQNEAQ (reference sequence). The CDR3 is 16 amino acids. V gave up 5 bases and J gave up 5 bases, with 20 bases separating them. The whole variable domain, filled in from reference TRBV7-9 and TRBJ2-3, reads DTGVSQNPRHKITKRGQNVTFRCDPISEHNRLYWYRQTLGQGPEFLTYFQNEAQLEKSRLLSDRFSAERPKGSFSTLEIQRTEQGDSAMYLCASSPPSRGGRDTQYFGPGTRLTVL.

V is TRBV4-1 and J is TRBJ1-5; D is unclear. Germline assignment: CDR1 MGHRA and CDR2 YSYEKL. The CDR3 is 13 amino acids. Trimming removed 0 bases at V and 7 bases at J, with 7 bases between. The CDR3 coding sequence is TGCGCCAGCAGCCAAGAAAGTACGCAGCCCCAGCATTTT. Translating it yields CASSQESTQPQHF.

This chain links TRBV27 with TRBJ1-6; D gene uncertain. CDR3 length: 12 amino acids. Germline values: CDR1 MNHEY, CDR2 SMNVEV (reference sequence). The ends were cut back, 10 bases at V and 9 bases at J, with 13 bases in the middle. CDR3 DNA sequence: TGTGCCATCCCTCTTGGAGGTTCACCCCTCCACTTT. Encoded protein: CAIPLGGSPLHF.

This clonotype has a handful of counts. The chain has TRBV24-1 and TRBJ2-1; D is ambiguous. Trimming cost V 4 bases and J 6 bases, with 9 bases left between them. Per germline, CDR1 KGHDR and CDR2 SFDVKD. The CDR3 consists of 13 residues. The DNA for the CDR3 is TGTGCCACCAGTGAGGGTTTCTCCAATGAGCAGTTCTTC. It yields the protein CATSEGFSNEQFF.

This clonotype has a handful of counts. This chain connects TRBV25-1 to TRBJ2-3; the D gene is possibly TRBD1 (6 bases). V gave up 6 bases and J gave up 2 bases, with 21 bases separating them. The CDR3 sequence is 17 residues long. CDR1 is MGHDK, CDR2 SYGVNS, per germline. For the CDR3, the DNA is TGTGCCAGCAGCGATATCCCGGGACACCCTCTCACAGATACGCAGTATTTT. It specifies CASSDIPGHPLTDTQYF.

The CDR3 DNA is TGCAGTGCTAGAGATTCCTTCTTCCCCTACGAGCAGTACTTC. Translating it yields CSARDSFFPYEQYF. V and J are TRBV20-1 and TRBJ2-7; D ambiguous. Trimming removed 0 bases at V and 2 bases at J, with 11 bases between. Germline values: CDR1 DFQATT, CDR2 SNEGSKA (reference sequence). The CDR3 has 14 amino acids.

This clonotype was recorded at least ten times. In DNA, the CDR3 is TGTGCCAGCAGCTTAGCGAGGCGACTAGGGGGGGATACGCAGTATTTT. It encodes CASSLARRLGGDTQYF. The chain carries TRBV7-6 and TRBJ2-3, with D possibly being TRBD1 or TRBD2 (6 bases each). This CDR3 has 16 amino acids. The germline V gene encodes CDR1 SGHVS and CDR2 FNYEAQ. V was trimmed by 0 bases and J by 6 bases, leaving 16 bases between them.